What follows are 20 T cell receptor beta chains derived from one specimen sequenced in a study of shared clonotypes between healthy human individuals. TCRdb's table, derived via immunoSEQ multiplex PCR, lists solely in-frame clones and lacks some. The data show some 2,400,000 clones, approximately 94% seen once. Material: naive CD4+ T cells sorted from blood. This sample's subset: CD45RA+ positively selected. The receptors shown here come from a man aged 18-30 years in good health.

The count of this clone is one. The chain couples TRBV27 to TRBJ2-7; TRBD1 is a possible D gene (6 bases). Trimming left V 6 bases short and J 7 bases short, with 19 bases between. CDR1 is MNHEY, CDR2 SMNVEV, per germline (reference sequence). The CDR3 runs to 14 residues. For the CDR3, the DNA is TGTGCCAGCAGAACGGACAGCGCTTGGGGGGAGCAGTACTTC. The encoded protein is CASRTDSAWGEQYF.

CDR3 sequence reads: CASSKLASNQPQHF. The CDR3 region has the DNA TGTGCCAGTAGCAAGCTTGCGAGCAATCAGCCCCAGCATTTT. This chain links TRBV19 with TRBJ1-5; unclear D gene. The CDR3 has 14 amino acids. The germline gives CDR1 LNHDA, CDR2 SQIVND (reference sequence). V was cut by 6 bases and J by 1 base, with 10 bases left in between.

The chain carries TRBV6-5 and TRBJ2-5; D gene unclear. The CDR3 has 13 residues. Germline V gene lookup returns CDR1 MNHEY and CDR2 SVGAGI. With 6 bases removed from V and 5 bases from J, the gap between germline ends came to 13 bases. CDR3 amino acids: CASSLSKMETQYF. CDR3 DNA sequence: TGTGCCAGCAGCCTGAGTAAAATGGAGACCCAGTACTTC.

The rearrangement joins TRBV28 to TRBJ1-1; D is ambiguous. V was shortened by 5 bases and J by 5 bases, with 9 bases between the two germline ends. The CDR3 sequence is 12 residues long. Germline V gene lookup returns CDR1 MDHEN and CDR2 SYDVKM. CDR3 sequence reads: CASSAPFTEAFF. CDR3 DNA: TGTGCCAGCAGTGCGCCATTTACTGAAGCTTTCTTT.

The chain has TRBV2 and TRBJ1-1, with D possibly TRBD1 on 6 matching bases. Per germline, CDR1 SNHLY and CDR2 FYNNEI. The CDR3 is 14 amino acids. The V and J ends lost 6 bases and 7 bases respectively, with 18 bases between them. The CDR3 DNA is TGTGCCAGCAGGGCCTCCGGGGGGGCTGTTGAAGCTTTCTTT. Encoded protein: CASRASGGAVEAFF. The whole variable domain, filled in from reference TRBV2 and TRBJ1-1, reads EPEVTQTPSHQVTQMGQEVILRCVPISNHLYFYWYRQILGQKVEFLVSFYNNEISEKSEIFDDQFSVERPDGSNFTLKIRSTKLEDSAMYFCASRASGGAVEAFFGQGTRLTVV.

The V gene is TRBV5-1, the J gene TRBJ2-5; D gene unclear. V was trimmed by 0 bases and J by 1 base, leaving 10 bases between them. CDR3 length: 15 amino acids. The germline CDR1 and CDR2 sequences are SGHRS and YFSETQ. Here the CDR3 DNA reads TGCGCCAGCAGCTTGGCCGTGACGGTCCAAGAGACCCAGTACTTC. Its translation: CASSLAVTVQETQYF.

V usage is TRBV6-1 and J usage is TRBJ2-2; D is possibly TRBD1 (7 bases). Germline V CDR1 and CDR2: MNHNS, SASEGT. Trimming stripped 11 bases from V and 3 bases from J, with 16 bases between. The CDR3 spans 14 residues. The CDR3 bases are TGTGCCGGCCACAGGGGAGGAGACACCGGGGAGCTGTTTTTT. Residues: CAGHRGGDTGELFF.

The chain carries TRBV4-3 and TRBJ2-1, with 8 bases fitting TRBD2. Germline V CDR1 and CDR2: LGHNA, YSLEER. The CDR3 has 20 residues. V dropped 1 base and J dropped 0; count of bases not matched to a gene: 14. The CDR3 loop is CASSQAPSLAGKSSYNEQFF. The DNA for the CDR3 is TGCGCCAGCAGCCAAGCCCCAAGTTTAGCGGGAAAGAGCTCCTACAATGAGCAGTTCTTC.

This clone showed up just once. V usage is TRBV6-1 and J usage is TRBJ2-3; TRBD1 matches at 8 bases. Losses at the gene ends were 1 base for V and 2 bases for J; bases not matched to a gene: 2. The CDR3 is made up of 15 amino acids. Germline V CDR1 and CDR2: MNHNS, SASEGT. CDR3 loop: CASSEGTGNTDTQYF. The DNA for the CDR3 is TGTGCCAGCAGTGAAGGGACAGGGAACACAGATACGCAGTATTTT.

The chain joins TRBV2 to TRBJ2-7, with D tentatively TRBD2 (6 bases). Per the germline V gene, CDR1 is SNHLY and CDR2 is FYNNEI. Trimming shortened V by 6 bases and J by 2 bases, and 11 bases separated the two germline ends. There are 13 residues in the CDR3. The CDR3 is CASSGDLPYEQYF. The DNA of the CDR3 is TGTGCCAGCAGCGGGGACTTGCCCTACGAGCAGTACTTC. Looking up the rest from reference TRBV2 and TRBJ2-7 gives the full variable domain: EPEVTQTPSHQVTQMGQEVILRCVPISNHLYFYWYRQILGQKVEFLVSFYNNEISEKSEIFDDQFSVERPDGSNFTLKIRSTKLEDSAMYFCASSGDLPYEQYFGPGTRLTVT.

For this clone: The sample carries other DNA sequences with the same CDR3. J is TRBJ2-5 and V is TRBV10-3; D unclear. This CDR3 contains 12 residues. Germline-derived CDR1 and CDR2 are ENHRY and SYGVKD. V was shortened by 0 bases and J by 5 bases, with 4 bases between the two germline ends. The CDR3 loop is CAISESTETQYF. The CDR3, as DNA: TGTGCCATCAGTGAGTCGACTGAGACCCAGTACTTC.

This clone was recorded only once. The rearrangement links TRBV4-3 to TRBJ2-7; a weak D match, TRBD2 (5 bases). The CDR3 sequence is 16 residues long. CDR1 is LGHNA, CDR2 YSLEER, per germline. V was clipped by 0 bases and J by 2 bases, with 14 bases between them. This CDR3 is CASSQDAGGSTYEQYF. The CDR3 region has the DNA TGCGCCAGCAGCCAAGATGCGGGTGGATCAACCTACGAGCAGTACTTC.

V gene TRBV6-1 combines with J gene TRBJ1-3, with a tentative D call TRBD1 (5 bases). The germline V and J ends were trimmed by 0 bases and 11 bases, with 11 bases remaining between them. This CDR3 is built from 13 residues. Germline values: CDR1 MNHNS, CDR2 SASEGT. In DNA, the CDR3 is TGTGCCAGCAGTGAAGCGGGACCAAGAGCCATATATTTT. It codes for CASSEAGPRAIYF.

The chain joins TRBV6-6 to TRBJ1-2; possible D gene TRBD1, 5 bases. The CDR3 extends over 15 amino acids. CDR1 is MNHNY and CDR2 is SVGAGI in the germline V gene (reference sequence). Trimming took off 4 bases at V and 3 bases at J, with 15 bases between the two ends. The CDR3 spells CASSFPSGGYYGYTF. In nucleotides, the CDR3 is TGTGCCAGCAGTTTCCCATCCGGGGGTTACTATGGCTACACCTTC.

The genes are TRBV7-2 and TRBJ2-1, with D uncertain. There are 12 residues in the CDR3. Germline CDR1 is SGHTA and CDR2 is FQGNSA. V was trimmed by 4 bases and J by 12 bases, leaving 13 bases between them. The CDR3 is CASSSIASGQFF. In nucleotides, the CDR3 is TGTGCCAGCAGCTCCATAGCCTCGGGGCAGTTCTTC.

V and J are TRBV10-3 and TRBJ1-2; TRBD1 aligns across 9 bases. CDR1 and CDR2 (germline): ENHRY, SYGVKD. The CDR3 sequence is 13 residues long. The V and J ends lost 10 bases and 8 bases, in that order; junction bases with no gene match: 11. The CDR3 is CASTRTGDEGYTF. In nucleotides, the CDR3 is TGTGCCAGCACCAGGACAGGGGATGAGGGCTACACCTTC.

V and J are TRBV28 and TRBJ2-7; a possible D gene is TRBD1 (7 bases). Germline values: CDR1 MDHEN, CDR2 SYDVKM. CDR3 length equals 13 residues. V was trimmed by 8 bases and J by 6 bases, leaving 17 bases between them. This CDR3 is CASANRGLPEQYF. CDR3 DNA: TGTGCCAGCGCCAACAGGGGACTTCCCGAGCAGTACTTC. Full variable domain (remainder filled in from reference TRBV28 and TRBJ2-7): DVKVTQSSRYLVKRTGEKVFLECVQDMDHENMFWYRQDPGLGLRLIYFSYDVKMKEKGDIPEGYSVSREKKERFSLILESASTNQTSMYLCASANRGLPEQYFGPGTRLTVT.

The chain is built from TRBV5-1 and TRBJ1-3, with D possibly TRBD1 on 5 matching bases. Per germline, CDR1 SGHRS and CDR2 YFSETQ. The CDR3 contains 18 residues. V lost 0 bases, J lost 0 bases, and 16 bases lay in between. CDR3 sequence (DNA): TGCGCCAGCAGCTTGGGACCTGTGGCAGGGAGCTCTGGAAACACCATATATTTT. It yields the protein CASSLGPVAGSSGNTIYF.

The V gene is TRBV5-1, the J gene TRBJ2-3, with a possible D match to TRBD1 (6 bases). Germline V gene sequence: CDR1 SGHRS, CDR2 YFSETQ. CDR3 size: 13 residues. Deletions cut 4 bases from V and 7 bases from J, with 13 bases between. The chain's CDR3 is CASSDQQGNTQYF. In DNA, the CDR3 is TGCGCCAGCAGCGATCAACAGGGCAATACGCAGTATTTT.

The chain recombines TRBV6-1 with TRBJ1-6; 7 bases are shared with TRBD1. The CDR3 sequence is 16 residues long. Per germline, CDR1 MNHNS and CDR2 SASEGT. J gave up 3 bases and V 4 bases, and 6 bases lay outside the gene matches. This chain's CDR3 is CASSGSTGNYNSPLHF. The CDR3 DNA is TGTGCCAGCAGTGGATCGACAGGGAACTATAATTCACCCCTCCACTTT.